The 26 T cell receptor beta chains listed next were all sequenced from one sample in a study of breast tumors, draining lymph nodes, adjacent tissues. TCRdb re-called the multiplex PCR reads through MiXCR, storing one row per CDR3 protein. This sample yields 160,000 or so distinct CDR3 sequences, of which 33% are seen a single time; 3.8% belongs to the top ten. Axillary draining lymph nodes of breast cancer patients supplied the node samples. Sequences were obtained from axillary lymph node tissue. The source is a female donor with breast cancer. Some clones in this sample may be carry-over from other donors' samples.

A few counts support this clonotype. CDR3 sequence reads: CASSPQQGAVYGYTF. CDR3 sequence (DNA): TGTGCCAGCAGTCCCCAGCAGGGCGCGGTCTATGGCTACACCTTC. The J gene is TRBJ1-2, the V gene TRBV6-5; TRBD1 is a possible D gene (5 bases). V gave up 5 bases and J gave up 4 bases, with 17 bases separating them. Germline CDR1 MNHEY, CDR2 SVGAGI. The length of the CDR3 is 15 residues.

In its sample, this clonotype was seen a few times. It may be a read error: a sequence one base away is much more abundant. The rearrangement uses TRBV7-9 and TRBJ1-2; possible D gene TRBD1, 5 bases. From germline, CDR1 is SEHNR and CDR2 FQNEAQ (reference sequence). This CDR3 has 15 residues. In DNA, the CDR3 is TGTGCCAGCAGCCTAGGACATCCAGCTAACTATGGCTACCCCTTC. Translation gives CASSLGHPANYGYPF.

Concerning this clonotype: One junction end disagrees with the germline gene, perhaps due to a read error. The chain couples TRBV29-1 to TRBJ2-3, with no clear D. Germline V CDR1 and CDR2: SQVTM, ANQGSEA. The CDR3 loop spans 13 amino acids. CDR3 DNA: TGCGGCGTTGAAGAGACCACTGGCCAATCTAGGTATTTT. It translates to CGVEETTGQSRYF.

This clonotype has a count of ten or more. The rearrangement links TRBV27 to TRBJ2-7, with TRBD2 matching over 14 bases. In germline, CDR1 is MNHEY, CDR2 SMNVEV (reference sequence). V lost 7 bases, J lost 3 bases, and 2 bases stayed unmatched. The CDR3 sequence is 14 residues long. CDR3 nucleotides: TGTGCCAGCATGGGACTAGCGGGAGTCTACGAGCAGTACTTC. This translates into CASMGLAGVYEQYF.

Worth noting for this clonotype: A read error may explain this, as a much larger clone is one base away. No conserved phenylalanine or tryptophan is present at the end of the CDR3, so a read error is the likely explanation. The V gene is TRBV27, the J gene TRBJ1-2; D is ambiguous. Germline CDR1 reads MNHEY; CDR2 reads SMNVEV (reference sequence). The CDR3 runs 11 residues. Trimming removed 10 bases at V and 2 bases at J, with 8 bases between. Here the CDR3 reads CATSYNYGYTL. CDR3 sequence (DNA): TGTGCCACCAGCTACAACTATGGCTACACCCTC.

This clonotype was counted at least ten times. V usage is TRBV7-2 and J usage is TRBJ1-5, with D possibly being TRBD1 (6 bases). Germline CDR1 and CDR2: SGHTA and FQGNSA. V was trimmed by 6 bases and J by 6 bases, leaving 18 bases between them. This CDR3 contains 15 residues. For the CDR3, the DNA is TGTGCCAGCAGAACTACCACAGGGCAGGGTCAGCCCCAGCATTTT. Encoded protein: CASRTTTGQGQPQHF.

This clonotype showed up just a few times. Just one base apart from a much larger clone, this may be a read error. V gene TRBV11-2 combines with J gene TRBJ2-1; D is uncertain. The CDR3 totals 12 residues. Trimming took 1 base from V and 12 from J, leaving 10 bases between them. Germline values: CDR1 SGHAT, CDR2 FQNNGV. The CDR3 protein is CASSLAAYAQFF. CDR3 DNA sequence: TGTGCCAGCAGCTTAGCAGCCTATGCGCAGTTCTTC.

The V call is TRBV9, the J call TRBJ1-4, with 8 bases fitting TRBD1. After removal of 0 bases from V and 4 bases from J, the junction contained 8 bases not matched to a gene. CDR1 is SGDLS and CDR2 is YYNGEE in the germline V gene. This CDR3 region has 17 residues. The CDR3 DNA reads TGTGCCAGCAGCGTAGGGGACAGGAGGTCCTATAATGAAAAACTGTTTTTT. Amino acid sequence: CASSVGDRRSYNEKLFF.

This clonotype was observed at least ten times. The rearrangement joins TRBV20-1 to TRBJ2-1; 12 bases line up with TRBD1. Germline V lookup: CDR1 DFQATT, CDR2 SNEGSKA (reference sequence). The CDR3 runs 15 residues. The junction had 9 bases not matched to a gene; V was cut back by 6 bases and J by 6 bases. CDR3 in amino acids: CSARDRGRTGNEQFF. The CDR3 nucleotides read TGCAGTGCCCGGGACAGGGGGCGGACTGGCAATGAGCAGTTCTTC.

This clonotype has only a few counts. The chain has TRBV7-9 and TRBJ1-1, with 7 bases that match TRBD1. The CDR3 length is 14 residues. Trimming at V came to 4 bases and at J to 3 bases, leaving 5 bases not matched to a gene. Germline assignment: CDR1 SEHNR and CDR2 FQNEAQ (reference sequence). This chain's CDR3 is CASSSRGFDTEAFF. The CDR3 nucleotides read TGTGCCAGCAGCTCCAGGGGGTTTGACACTGAAGCTTTCTTT.

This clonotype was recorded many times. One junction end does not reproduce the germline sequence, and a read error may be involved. CDR3 residues: CASSGFGTDNFQEPQYF. DNA for the CDR3: TGTGCCAGCAGCGGATTCGGGACGGATAATTTCCAAGAGCCCCAGTACTTC. The chain couples TRBV7-9 to TRBJ2-5; D assignment may be TRBD1 or TRBD2 (5 bases each). The CDR3 has 17 residues. CDR1 is SEHNR, CDR2 FQNEAQ, per germline (reference sequence).

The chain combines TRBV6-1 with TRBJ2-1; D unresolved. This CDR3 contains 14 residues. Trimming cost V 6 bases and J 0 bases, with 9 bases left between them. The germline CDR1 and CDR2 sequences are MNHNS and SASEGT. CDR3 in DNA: TGTGCCAGCAGGTTGCCGAGCTCCTACAATGAGCAGTTCTTC. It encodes CASRLPSSYNEQFF.

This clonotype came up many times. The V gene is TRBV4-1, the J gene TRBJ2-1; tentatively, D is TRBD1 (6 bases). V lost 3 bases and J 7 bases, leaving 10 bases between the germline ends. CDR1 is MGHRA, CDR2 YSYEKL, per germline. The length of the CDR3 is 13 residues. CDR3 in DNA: TGCGCCAGCAGCCATTGGGACATAAATGAGCAGTTCTTC. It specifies CASSHWDINEQFF.

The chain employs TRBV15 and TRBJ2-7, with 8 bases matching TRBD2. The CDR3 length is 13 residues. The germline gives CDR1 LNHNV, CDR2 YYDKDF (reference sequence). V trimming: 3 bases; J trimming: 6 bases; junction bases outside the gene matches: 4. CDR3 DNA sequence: TGTGCCACCAGCAGCGGGAGGGCCGGCGAGCAGTACTTC. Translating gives CATSSGRAGEQYF.

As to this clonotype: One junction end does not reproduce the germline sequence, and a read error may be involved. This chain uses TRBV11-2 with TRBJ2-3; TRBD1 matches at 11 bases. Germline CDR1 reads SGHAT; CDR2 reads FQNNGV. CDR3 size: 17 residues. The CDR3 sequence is CAGSLGEWDRGTDTQYF. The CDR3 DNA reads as TGTGCCGGCAGCTTAGGAGAGTGGGACAGGGGGACCGATACGCAGTATTTT.

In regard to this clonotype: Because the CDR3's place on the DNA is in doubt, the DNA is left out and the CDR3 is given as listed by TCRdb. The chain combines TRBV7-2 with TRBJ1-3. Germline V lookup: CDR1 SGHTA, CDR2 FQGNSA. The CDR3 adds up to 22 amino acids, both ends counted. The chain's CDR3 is CASSVDGRTSYEQYFGPGTIYF.

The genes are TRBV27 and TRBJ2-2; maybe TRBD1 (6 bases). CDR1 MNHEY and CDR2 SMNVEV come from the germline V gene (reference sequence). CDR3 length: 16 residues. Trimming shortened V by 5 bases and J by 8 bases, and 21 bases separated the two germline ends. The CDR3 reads CASSRIQGGVGGELFF. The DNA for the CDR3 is TGTGCCAGCAGTCGTATACAGGGTGGGGTAGGAGGGGAGCTGTTTTTT.

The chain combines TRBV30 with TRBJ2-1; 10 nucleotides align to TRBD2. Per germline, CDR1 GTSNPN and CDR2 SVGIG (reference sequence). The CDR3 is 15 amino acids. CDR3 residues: CAGVSGRAIYNEQFF. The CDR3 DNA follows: TGTGCTGGAGTAAGCGGGAGGGCCATCTACAATGAGCAGTTCTTC.

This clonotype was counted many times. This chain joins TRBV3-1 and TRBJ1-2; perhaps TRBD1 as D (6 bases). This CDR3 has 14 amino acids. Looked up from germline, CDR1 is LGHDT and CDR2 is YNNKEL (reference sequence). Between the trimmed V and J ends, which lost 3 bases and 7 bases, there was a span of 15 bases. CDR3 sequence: CASSHGGTLPGYTF. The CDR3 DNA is TGTGCCAGCAGCCATGGGGGCACCCTGCCTGGCTACACCTTC.

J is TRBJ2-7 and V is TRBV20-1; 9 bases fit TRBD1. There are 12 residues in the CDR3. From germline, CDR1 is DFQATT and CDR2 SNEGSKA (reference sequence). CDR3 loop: CSLDRGSYEQYF. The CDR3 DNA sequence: TGCAGCTTGGACAGGGGCTCCTACGAGCAGTACTTC.

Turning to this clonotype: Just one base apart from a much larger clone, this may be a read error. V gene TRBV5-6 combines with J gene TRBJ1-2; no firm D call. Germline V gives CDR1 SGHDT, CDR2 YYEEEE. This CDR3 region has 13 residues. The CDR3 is CASSLGIDHGHTF. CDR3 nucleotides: TGTGCCAGCAGCTTGGGGATCGACCATGGCCACACCTTC.

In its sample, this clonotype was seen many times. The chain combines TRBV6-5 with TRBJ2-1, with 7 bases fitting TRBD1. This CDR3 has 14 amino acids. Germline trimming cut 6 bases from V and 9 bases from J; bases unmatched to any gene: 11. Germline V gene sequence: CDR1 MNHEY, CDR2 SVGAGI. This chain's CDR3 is CASRIGRQGVEQFF. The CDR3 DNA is TGTGCCAGCAGGATTGGACGACAGGGCGTTGAGCAGTTCTTC.

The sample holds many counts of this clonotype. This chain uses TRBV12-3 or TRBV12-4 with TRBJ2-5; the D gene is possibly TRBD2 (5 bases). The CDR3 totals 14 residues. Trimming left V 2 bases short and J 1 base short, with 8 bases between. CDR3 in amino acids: CASSLRGAQETQYF. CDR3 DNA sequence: TGTGCCAGCAGTTTACGGGGTGCCCAAGAGACCCAGTACTTC.

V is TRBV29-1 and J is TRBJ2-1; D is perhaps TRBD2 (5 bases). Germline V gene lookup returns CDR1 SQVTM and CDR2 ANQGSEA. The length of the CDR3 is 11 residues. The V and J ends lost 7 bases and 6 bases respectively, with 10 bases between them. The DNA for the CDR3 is TGCAGCGGCGTCACTAGCAATGAGCAGTTCTTC. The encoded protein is CSGVTSNEQFF.

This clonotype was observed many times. CDR3 in DNA: TGTGCCAGCAGCTTTTTGCGCGGGGCACAAGAGACCCAGTACTTC. Residues: CASSFLRGAQETQYF. The rearrangement joins TRBV5-6 to TRBJ2-5; TRBD2 is a possible D gene (6 bases). V dropped 2 bases and J dropped 2 bases, with 13 bases sitting between them. The CDR3 extends over 15 amino acids. Per germline, CDR1 SGHDT and CDR2 YYEEEE.

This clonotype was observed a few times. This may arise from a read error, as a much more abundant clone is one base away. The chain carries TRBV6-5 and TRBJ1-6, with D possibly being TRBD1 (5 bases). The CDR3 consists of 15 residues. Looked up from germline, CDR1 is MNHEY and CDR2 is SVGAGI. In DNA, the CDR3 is TGTGCCAGCAGTCACTCATCCGGGGCTGATTCACCCCTCCACTTT. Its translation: CASSHSSGADSPLHF.